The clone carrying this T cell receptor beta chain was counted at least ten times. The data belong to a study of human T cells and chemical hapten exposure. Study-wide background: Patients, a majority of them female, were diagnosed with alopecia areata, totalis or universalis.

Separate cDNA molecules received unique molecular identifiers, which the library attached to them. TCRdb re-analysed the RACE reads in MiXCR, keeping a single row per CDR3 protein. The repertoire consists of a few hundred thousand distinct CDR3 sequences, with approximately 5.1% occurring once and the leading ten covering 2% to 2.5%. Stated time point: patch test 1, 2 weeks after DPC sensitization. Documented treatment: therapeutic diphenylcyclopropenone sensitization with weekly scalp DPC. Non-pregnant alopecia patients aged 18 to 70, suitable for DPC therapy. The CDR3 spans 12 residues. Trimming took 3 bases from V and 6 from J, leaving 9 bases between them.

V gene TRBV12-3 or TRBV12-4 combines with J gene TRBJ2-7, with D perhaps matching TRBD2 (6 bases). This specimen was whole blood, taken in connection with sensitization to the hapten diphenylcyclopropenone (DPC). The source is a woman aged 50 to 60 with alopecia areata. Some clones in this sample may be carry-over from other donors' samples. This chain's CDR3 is CASSFGGSEQYF. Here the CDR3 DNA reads TGTGCCAGCAGTTTTGGAGGGTCCGAGCAGTACTTC.